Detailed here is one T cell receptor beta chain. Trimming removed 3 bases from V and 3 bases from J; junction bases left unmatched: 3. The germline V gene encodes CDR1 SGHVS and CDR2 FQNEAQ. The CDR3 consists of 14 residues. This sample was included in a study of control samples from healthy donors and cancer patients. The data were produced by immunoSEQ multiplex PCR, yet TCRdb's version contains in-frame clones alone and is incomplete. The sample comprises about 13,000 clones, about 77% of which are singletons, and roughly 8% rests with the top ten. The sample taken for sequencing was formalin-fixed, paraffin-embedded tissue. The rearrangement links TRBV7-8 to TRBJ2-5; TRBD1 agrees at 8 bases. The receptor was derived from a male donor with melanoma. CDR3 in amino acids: CASSFHRGEETQYF. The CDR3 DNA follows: TGTGCCAGCAGCTTTCACAGGGGGGAAGAGACCCAGTACTTC.